This T cell receptor (beta chain) was retrieved from a study of T cells in Graves' hyperthyroidism and ophthalmopathy. Authors of the study amplified TCR beta CDR3 regions from RNA transcripts. A first-round RT-PCR of the TCR CDR3 used the HTBI primer set. TCRdb redid the calling of the multiplex PCR reads with MiXCR, one entry per CDR3 protein. This sample has hundreds of thousands of distinct CDR3 sequences, with around 21% found just once. This clonotype was detected a few times. Ophthalmopathy in the patients scored at least 3 on Clinical Activity Score and at least 4 on NOSPECS grade, lasting under 3 months. Sequencing used blood. This TCR derives from a young man with Graves' ophthalmopathy.

CDR3 in DNA: TGTGCCAGTAGTCCCACAGGGGGCTTATACAATGAGCAGTTCTTC. Translating it yields CASSPTGGLYNEQFF. V usage is TRBV19 and J usage is TRBJ2-1; 9 bases match TRBD1. The length of the CDR3 is 15 residues. Germline loops: CDR1 LNHDA, CDR2 SQIVND (reference sequence). The trim removed 5 bases at V and 4 bases at J, leaving 6 bases unmatched. The full variable domain, rest sourced from reference TRBV19 and TRBJ2-1, is DGGITQSPKYLFRKEGQNVTLSCEQNLNHDAMYWYRQDPGQGLRLIYYSQIVNDFQKGDIAEGYSVSREKKESFPLTVTSAQKNPTAFYLCASSPTGGLYNEQFFGPGTRLTVL.